These T cell receptor beta chains were read from a single sample in a study of STAT5B mutations in CD4+ large granular lymphocyte leukemia. Assay used: immunoSEQ multiplex PCR; TCRdb lists only in-frame clones, some missing. The data show over 45,000 clones, about 70% seen once. Specimen: CD4+ T cells from blood buffy coats. The receptors derive from a human donor in good health. Both conserved end residues are part of each CDR3. Each record gives: clone size, D gene, J gene, V gene, CDR3 protein, CDR3 DNA. A D gene is named only where the DNA matches it firmly. For some rows the clone size is stated as once, few or many, or as a class when expanded; others skip it.

size: NA
D: TRBD1
J: TRBJ1-2
V: TRBV7-2
CDR3: CASSQGVVFGGGYTF
DNA: TGTGCCAGCAGCCAGGGGGTTGTATTTGGTGGCGGCTACACCTTC

size: few
D: NA
J: TRBJ2-6
V: TRBV19
CDR3: CASSVVGSGGANVLTF
DNA: TGTGCCAGTAGTGTTGTGGGCTCCGGGGGGGCCAACGTCCTGACTTTC

size: NA
D: NA
J: TRBJ1-3
V: TRBV7-6
CDR3: CASSPTYSGNTIYF
DNA: TGTGCCAGCAGCCCTACTTACTCTGGAAACACCATATATTTT

size: NA
D: NA
J: TRBJ1-5
V: TRBV21-1
CDR3: CASSQGCHSVQPQHF
DNA: TGTGCCAGCAGCCAAGGGTGCCACAGTGTACAGCCCCAGCATTTT

size: NA
D: TRBD1
J: TRBJ1-4
V: TRBV5-1
CDR3: CASSLSTGANEKLFF
DNA: TGCGCCAGCAGCTTGTCAACAGGGGCTAATGAAAAACTGTTTTTT

size: NA
D: NA
J: TRBJ2-1
V: TRBV19
CDR3: CASSIMVGAGNEQFF
DNA: TGTGCCAGTAGTATAATGGTAGGGGCGGGCAATGAGCAGTTCTTC

size: NA
D: TRBD1
J: TRBJ1-5
V: TRBV6-6
CDR3: CASSPAGTGNQPQHF
DNA: TGTGCCAGCAGTCCCGCGGGGACAGGGAATCAGCCCCAGCATTTT

size: once
D: NA
J: TRBJ2-5
V: TRBV6-1
CDR3: CASSPTGLETQYF
DNA: TGTGCCAGCAGTCCAACAGGGTTAGAGACCCAGTACTTC

size: NA
D: NA
J: TRBJ2-5
V: TRBV5-4
CDR3: CASSLASSGYQETQYF
DNA: TGTGCCAGCAGCTTGGCTTCGTCAGGGTACCAAGAGACCCAGTACTTC

size: NA
D: TRBD1
J: TRBJ1-6
V: TRBV5-1
CDR3: CASSLARGTGESREHNSPLHF
DNA: TGCGCCAGCAGCTTGGCCCGCGGGACAGGGGAATCAAGGGAACATAATTCACCCCTCCACTTT

size: few
D: NA
J: TRBJ1-6
V: TRBV19
CDR3: CASSMTGGSPLHF
DNA: TGTGCCAGTAGTATGACAGGAGGCTCACCCCTCCACTTT

size: once
D: TRBD1
J: TRBJ1-2
V: TRBV6-5
CDR3: CASSRDSNYGYTF
DNA: TGTGCCAGCAGTCGGGACAGTAACTATGGCTACACCTTC

size: NA
D: NA
J: TRBJ2-1
V: TRBV27
CDR3: CAGGLPNEQFF
DNA: TGTGCCGGCGGGCTTCCCAATGAGCAGTTCTTC

size: NA
D: NA
J: TRBJ2-7
V: TRBV11-2
CDR3: CASSSPGNPYEQYF
DNA: TGTGCCAGCAGCTCCCCAGGGAATCCCTACGAGCAGTACTTC

size: NA
D: TRBD1
J: TRBJ2-2
V: TRBV10-3
CDR3: CAISDPTGRGNTGELFF
DNA: TGTGCCATCAGTGACCCGACAGGGAGAGGGAACACCGGGGAGCTGTTTTTT